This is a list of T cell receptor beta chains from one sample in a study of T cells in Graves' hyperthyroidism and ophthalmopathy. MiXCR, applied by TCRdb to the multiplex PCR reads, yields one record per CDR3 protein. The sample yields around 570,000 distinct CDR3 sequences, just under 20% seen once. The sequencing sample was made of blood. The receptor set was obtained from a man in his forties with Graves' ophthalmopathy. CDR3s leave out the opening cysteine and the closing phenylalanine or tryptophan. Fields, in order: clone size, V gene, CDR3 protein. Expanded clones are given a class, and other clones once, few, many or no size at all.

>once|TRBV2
ASHGGVAGTDTQY
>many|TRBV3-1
ASSTVTSESQPQH
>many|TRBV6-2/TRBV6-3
ASSFQGPSLSYNEQF
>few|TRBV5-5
ASSPKPGQGSNQPQH
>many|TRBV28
ASSSGTSGSAEQY
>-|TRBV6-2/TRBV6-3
ASSQQDSLGNEQF
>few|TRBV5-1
ASSSDGGSPLH
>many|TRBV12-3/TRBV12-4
ASSFYRNSPLH
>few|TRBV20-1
SARQADSGNTIY
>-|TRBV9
ASSVELRLAGRTGELF
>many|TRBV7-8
ASSSGLAGEVEAGELF
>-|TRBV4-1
ASSQEPPGAGTYEQY
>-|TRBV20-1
SVSRGQNNEQF
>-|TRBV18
ATSTTGNTEAF
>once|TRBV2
ASSETQGAGQPQH
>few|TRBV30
AWSVKQGATLH
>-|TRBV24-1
ATSDHPGLAGLAKNIQY
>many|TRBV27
ASSLVTTDTQY
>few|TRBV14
ASSAGNRGAYEQY
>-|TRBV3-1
ASSPRLSHEQF
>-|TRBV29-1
SALDGEQF
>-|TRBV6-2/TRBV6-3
ANSYSVGAYNEQF
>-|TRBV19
ASSITPVNTEAF
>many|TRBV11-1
ASSLHAINEQF
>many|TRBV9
ASSVEGGAQY
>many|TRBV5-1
ASSLGQGGEKLF
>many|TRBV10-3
AISESAPSINTEAF
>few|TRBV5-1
ASSLTRGGLADYYEQY
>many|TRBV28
ASSLLGGLGKY
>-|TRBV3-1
ASSDRYNTEAF
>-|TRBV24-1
ATSDFGSLGYT
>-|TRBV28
ASSRPGTGYTDTQY
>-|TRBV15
ATSGKMNTEAF
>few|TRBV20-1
SARDRAGASYEQY
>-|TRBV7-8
ASSFTGGGTNEKLF
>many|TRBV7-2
ASSLGTVGSPLH
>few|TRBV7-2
ASSFRMGDEQF
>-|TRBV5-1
ASSPPGGESYEQY
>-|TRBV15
ATSSFPGPGSYNEQF
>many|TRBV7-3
ASKEGVGTGELF
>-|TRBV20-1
SASGGHGTDTQY
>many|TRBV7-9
ASSLASGGADTEAF
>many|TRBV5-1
ASSLRGITEAF
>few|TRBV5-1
ASSRTSGNTIY
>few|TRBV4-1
ASSQDSRETQY
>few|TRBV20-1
SLARGGGTDTQY
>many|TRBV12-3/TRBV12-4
ASSLSRDRQYNEQF
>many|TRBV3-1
ASSQADGPSTDTQY
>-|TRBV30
AWATKNRNSPLH
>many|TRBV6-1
ASTQTVNTEAF
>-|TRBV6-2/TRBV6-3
ASTSRGFQGGEQY
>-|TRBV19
ASSRSGAEQY
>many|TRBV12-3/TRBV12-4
ASSILSGTRGEQY
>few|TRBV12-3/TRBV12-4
ASSVFGTAEGCT
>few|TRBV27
ASSSIGSLTDTQY